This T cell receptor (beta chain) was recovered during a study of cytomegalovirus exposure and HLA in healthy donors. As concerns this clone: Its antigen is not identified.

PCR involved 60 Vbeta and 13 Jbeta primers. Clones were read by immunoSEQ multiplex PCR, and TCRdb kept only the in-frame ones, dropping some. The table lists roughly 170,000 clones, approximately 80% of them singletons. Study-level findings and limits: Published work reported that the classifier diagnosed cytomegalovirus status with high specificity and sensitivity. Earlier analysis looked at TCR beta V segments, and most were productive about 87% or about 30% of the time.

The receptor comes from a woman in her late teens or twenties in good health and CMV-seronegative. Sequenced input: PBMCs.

This CDR3 reads CASSLVREKLFF. In DNA form, the CDR3 reads TGTGCCAGCAGTTTAGTCCGGGAAAAACTGTTTTTT. The chain joins TRBV28 to TRBJ1-4; unclear D gene. The CDR3 covers 12 residues. V lost 2 bases to trimming and J lost 8 bases, with 6 bases between them. CDR1 MDHEN and CDR2 SYDVKM come from the germline V gene.